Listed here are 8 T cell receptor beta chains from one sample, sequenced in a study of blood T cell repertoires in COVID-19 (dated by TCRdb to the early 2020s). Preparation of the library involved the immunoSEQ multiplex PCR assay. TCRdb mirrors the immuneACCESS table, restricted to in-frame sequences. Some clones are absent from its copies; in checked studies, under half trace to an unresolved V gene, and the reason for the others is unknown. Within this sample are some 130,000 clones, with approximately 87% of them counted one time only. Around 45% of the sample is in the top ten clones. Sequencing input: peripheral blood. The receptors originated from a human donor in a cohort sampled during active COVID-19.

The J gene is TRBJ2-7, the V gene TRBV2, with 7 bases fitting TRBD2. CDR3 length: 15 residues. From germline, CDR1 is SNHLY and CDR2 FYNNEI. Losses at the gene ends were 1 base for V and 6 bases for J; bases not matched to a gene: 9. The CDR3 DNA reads TGTGCCAGCAGTGAAGGCGGCGGGAGCTATTCCGAGCAGTACTTC. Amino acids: CASSEGGGSYSEQYF. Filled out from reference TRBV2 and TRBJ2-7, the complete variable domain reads EPEVTQTPSHQVTQMGQEVILRCVPISNHLYFYWYRQILGQKVEFLVSFYNNEISEKSEIFDDQFSVERPDGSNFTLKIRSTKLEDSAMYFCASSEGGGSYSEQYFGPGTRLTVT.

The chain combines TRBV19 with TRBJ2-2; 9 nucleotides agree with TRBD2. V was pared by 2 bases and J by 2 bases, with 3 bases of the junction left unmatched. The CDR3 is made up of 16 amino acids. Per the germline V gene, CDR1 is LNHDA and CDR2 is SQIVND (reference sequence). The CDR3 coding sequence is TGTGCCAGTAGTATACGGACTAGCGCTAACACCGGGGAGCTGTTTTTT. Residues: CASSIRTSANTGELFF.

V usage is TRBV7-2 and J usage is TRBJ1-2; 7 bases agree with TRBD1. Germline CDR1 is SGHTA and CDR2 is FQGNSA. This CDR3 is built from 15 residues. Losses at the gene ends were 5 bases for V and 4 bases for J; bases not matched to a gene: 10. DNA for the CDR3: TGTGCCAGCAGCGCCGACAGGGTAGGCCTCTATGGCTACACCTTC. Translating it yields CASSADRVGLYGYTF. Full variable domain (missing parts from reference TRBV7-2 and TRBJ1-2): GAGVSQSPSNKVTEKGKDVELRCDPISGHTALYWYRQSLGQGLEFLIYFQGNSAPDKSGLPSDRFSAERTGGSVSTLTIQRTQQEDSAVYLCASSADRVGLYGYTFGSGTRLTVV.

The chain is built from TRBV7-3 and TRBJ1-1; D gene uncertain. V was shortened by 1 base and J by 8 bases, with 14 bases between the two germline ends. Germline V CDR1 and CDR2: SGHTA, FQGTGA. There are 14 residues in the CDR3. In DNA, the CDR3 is TGTGCCAGCAGCTTAAGCGGGCCAGTCGGCGAAGCTTTCTTT. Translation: CASSLSGPVGEAFF. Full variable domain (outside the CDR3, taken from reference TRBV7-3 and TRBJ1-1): GAGVSQTPSNKVTEKGKYVELRCDPISGHTALYWYRQSLGQGPEFLIYFQGTGAADDSGLPNDRFFAVRPEGSVSTLKIQRTERGDSAVYLCASSLSGPVGEAFFGQGTRLTVV.

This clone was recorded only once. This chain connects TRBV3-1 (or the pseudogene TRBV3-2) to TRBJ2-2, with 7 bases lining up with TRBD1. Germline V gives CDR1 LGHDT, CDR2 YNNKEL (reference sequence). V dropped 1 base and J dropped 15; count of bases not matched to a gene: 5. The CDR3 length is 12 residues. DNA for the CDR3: TGTGCCAGCAGCCAAGGGGCAGGGGGAATGTTTTTT. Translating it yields CASSQGAGGMFF.

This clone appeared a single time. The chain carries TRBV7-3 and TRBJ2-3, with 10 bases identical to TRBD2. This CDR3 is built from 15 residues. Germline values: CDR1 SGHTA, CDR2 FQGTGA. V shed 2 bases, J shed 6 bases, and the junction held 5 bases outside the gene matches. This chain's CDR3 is CASSLVAGGWDTQYF. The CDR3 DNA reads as TGTGCCAGCAGCTTAGTAGCGGGGGGATGGGATACGCAGTATTTT. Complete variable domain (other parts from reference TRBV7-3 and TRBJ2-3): GAGVSQTPSNKVTEKGKYVELRCDPISGHTALYWYRQSLGQGPEFLIYFQGTGAADDSGLPNDRFFAVRPEGSVSTLKIQRTERGDSAVYLCASSLVAGGWDTQYFGPGTRLTVL.

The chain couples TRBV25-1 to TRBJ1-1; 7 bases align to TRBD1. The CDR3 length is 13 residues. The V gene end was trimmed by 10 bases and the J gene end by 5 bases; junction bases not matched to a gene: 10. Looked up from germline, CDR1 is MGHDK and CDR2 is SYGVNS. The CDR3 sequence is CATARAGGTEAFF. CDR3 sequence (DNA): TGTGCCACCGCACGGGCAGGGGGGACTGAAGCTTTCTTT.

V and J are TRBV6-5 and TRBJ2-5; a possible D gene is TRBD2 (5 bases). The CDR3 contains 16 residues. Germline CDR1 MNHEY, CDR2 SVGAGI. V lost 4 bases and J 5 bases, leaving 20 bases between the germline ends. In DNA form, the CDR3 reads TGTGCCAGCAGTTTTTCGACCGGGATGACCGCCGAGACCCAGTACTTC. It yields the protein CASSFSTGMTAETQYF.